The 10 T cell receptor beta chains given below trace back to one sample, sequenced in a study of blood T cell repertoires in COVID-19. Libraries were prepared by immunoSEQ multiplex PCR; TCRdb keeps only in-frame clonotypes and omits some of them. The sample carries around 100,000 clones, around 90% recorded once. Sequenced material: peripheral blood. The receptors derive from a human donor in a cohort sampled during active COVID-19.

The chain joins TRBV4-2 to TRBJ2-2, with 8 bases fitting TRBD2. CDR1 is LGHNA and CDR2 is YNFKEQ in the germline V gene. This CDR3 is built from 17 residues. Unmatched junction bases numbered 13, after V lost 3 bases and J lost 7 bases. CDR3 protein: CASSQAGAHGGGGELFF. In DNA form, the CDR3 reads TGTGCCAGCAGCCAGGCCGGGGCCCACGGGGGGGGCGGGGAGCTGTTTTTT.

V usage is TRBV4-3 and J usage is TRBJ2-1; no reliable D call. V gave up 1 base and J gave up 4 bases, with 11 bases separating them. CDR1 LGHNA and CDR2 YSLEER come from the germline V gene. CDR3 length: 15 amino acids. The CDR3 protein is CASSQARTGYNEQFF. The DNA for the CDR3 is TGCGCCAGCAGCCAAGCCCGTACCGGGTACAATGAGCAGTTCTTC.

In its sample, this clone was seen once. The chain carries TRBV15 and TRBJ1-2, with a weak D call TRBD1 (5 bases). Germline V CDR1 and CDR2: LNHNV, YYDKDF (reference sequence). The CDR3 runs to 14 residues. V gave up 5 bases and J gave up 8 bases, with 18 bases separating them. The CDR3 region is CATSEAPRAGGYTF. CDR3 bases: TGTGCCACCAGCGAGGCCCCCAGGGCGGGAGGCTACACCTTC.

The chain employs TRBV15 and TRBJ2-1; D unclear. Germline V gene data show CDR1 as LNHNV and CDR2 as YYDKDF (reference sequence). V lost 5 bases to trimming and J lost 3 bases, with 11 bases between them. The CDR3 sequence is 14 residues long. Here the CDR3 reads CATSAQNLYNEQFF. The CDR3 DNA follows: TGTGCCACCAGCGCACAGAACCTCTACAATGAGCAGTTCTTC.

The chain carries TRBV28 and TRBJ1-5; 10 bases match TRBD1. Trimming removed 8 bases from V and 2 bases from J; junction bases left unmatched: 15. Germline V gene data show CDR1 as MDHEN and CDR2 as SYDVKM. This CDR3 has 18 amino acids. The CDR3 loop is CASPPGTGVDRGNQPQHF. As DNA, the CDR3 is TGTGCCAGCCCCCCCGGGACAGGGGTCGATCGGGGCAATCAGCCCCAGCATTTT.

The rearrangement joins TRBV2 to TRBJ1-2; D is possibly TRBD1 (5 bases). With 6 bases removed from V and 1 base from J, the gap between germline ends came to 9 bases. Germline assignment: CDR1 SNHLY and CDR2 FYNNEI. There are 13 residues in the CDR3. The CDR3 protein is CASRDDSNYGYTF. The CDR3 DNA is TGTGCCAGCAGGGACGACAGTAACTATGGCTACACCTTC.

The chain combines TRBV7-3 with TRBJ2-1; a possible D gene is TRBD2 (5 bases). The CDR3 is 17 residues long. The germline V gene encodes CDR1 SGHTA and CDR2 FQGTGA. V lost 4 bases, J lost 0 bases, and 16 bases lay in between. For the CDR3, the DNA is TGTGCCAGCAGCTCCTTCCAGCGGCTTAGCTCCTACAATGAGCAGTTCTTC. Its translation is CASSSFQRLSSYNEQFF.

The CDR3, as DNA: TGTGCCAGCAGCCGCCGGCGGGGTCCTGGAAACACCATATATTTT. It encodes CASSRRRGPGNTIYF. The chain employs TRBV13 and TRBJ1-3; D remains unclear. There are 15 residues in the CDR3. Between the trimmed V and J ends, which lost 5 bases and 2 bases, there was a span of 13 bases. Looked up from germline, CDR1 is PRHDT and CDR2 is FYEKMQ (reference sequence). Based on the CDR3 plus reference TRBV13 and TRBJ1-3, the full variable domain is AAGVIQSPRHLIKEKRETATLKCYPIPRHDTVYWYQQGPGQDPQFLISFYEKMQSDKGSIPDRFSAQQFSDYHSELNMSSLELGDSALYFCASSRRRGPGNTIYFGEGSWLTVV.

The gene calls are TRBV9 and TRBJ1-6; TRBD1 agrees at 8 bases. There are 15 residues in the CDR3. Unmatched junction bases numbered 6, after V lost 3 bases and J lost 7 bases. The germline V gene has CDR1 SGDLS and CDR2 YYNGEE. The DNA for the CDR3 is TGTGCCAGCAGCGGACGCACAGGGGGGAATTCACCCCTCCACTTT. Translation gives CASSGRTGGNSPLHF.

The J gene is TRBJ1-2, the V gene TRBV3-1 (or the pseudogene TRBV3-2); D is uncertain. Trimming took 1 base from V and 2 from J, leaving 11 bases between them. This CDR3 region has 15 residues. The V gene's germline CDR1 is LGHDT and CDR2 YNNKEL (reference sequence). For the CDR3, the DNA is TGTGCCAGCAGCCAAGGTCAAACAGCAAACTATGGCTACACCTTC. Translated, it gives CASSQGQTANYGYTF.